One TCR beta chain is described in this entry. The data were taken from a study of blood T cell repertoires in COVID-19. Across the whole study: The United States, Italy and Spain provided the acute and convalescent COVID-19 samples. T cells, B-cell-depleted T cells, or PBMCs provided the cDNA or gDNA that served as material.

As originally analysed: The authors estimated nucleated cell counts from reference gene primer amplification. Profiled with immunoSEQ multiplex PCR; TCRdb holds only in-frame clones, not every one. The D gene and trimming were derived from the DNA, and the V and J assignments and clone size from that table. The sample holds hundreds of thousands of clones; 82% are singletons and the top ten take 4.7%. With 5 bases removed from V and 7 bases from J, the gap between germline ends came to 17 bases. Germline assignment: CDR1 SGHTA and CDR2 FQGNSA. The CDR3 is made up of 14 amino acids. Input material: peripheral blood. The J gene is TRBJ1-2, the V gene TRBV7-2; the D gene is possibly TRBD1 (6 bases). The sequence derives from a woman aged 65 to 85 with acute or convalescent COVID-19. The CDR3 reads CASSGRTVGTGYTF. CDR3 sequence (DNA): TGTGCCAGCAGCGGACGGACAGTTGGGACTGGCTACACCTTC.